A selection of T cell receptor beta chains follows, all from one sample in a study of blood T cell repertoires in COVID-19. The repertoire was sequenced with immunoSEQ multiplex PCR; TCRdb's copy has only in-frame clones and lacks some. The profile shows about 140,000 clones, about 80% of them singletons. Sequenced input: peripheral blood. The receptors come from a woman aged 55-69 years with acute or convalescent COVID-19. The CDR3 runs from the conserved cysteine through the conserved F or W. Fields, in order: CDR3 DNA, CDR3 protein, D gene, J gene, CDR3 length, V gene, clone size. A D gene is named only where the DNA matches it firmly. Clone size appears in some rows only: once, few, many, or a class for an expanded clone.

TGCGCCAGCTCTCGCCCCGGGACAGGGCGCCCTGAAGCTTTCTTT,CASSRPGTGRPEAFF,TRBD1,TRBJ1-1,15,TRBV4-1,NA
TGTGCCAGCAGCCGAGAACCCTACTACGAGCAGTACTTC,CASSREPYYEQYF,NA,TRBJ2-7,13,TRBV7-9,few
TGTGCCTGGAGCGGAGACAGGGGTCCTGAAGCTTTCTTT,CAWSGDRGPEAFF,TRBD1,TRBJ1-1,13,TRBV30,NA
TGTGCCAGCAGTGAACGGGAGGACAGGGGAGCTCCCAATGAAAAACTGTTTTTT,CASSEREDRGAPNEKLFF,TRBD1,TRBJ1-4,18,TRBV6-1,NA
TGCGCCAGCAGCATGGGACTAGCGGCGGATGAGCAGTTCTTC,CASSMGLAADEQFF,TRBD2,TRBJ2-1,14,TRBV5-1,NA
TGTGCCAGCAGCTTAGAGGTAGCGGGAGTTCTTCTCAACAATGAGCAGTTCTTC,CASSLEVAGVLLNNEQFF,TRBD2,TRBJ2-1,18,TRBV7-6,NA
TGTGCCAGCAGCGGGGGAGGGGCGACGAGTGTAGAGACCCAGTACTTC,CASSGGGATSVETQYF,TRBD2,TRBJ2-5,16,TRBV27,NA
TGTGCCAGGAAGGGACAGGGGGTGACTGAAGCTTTCTTT,CARKGQGVTEAFF,TRBD1,TRBJ1-1,13,TRBV2,NA
TGTGCCAGCAGTTCTAGCACAGATACGCAGTATTTT,CASSSSTDTQYF,NA,TRBJ2-3,12,TRBV7-9,NA
TGCGCCAGCAGGGAGACCGGGACAGATTCCCCCTGGGGCTATGGCTACACCTTC,CASRETGTDSPWGYGYTF,TRBD1,TRBJ1-2,18,TRBV10-2,few
TGTGCCAGCAGCTTAACAACTACTAGCGGGACCCACAATGAGCAGTTCTTC,CASSLTTTSGTHNEQFF,TRBD2,TRBJ2-1,17,TRBV7-3,many
TGTGCCAGCAGGTACGCGGACAGGTCGAGCGAGCAGTACTTC,CASRYADRSSEQYF,TRBD1,TRBJ2-7,14,TRBV6-5,NA
TGTGCCACCAGTGTTAAGGCACAGTTGCGAAACTCTGGAAACACCATATATTTT,CATSVKAQLRNSGNTIYF,NA,TRBJ1-3,18,TRBV24-1,NA
TGTGCCAGTAGTAAATTCACAGGGAACACTGAAGCTTTCTTT,CASSKFTGNTEAFF,NA,TRBJ1-1,14,TRBV19,NA
TGTGCCTGGAGCGGTACCGGGGGGGCCAACGTCCTGACTTTC,CAWSGTGGANVLTF,NA,TRBJ2-6,14,TRBV30,NA
TGTGCCAGCAGCCAGTTGGGCAGGGGCACTGAAGCTTTCTTT,CASSQLGRGTEAFF,NA,TRBJ1-1,14,TRBV3-1/TRBV3-2,NA
TGTGCCAGCACCCGGGGGGGACGGACTGAAGCTTTCTTT,CASTRGGRTEAFF,NA,TRBJ1-1,13,TRBV28,few
TGCAGTGCTAGTATTCCGTGGTGGGAGGGTCAAGAGACCCAGTACTTC,CSASIPWWEGQETQYF,TRBD2,TRBJ2-5,16,TRBV20-1,once
TGTGCCATCAGTGTACTTCCGGGACAGGCCACAGATACGCAGTATTTT,CAISVLPGQATDTQYF,TRBD1,TRBJ2-3,16,TRBV10-3,few
TGTGCCAGCAGCTTAGCGGGGGGTAGTAATGAAAAACTGTTTTTT,CASSLAGGSNEKLFF,NA,TRBJ1-4,15,TRBV7-9,NA
TGTGCCAGCAGCTCGGGGACTTTGGGCGGGACAGATACGCAGTATTTT,CASSSGTLGGTDTQYF,NA,TRBJ2-3,16,TRBV5-4,NA
TGTGCCCTCCCCGGGACTAGCGTGGCCTACGAGCAGTACTTC,CALPGTSVAYEQYF,TRBD2,TRBJ2-7,14,TRBV30,NA
TGTGCCAGCAGCCCCCAAAGGGGACAGGGGGTCGATGGCTACACCTTC,CASSPQRGQGVDGYTF,TRBD1,TRBJ1-2,16,TRBV4-2,NA
TGTGCCAGCAGCGGTGGGACTTACTACGAGCAGTACTTC,CASSGGTYYEQYF,NA,TRBJ2-7,13,TRBV7-8,NA
TGTGCCAGCAGCTCCGCACGACTAGGCGAGCGGTACGAGCAGTACTTC,CASSSARLGERYEQYF,NA,TRBJ2-7,16,TRBV11-3,NA
TGTGCCAGCAGCTTCCGCGGCGGACAAGAGACCCAGTACTTC,CASSFRGGQETQYF,NA,TRBJ2-5,14,TRBV11-3,NA
TGTGCCAGCAGCTTAGGCGGGACCACCAGGGAGCAGTTCTTC,CASSLGGTTREQFF,NA,TRBJ2-1,14,TRBV7-9,NA